This T cell receptor (delta chain) is drawn from a study of gamma-delta T cells after stem cell transplantation. TCRdb reanalysed the RT-PCR reads via CATT. The repertoire holds under 6,500 delta-chain clones, more than 1.5% seen once, with approximately 20% in the top ten. In its sample, this clone was seen many times. The sample carries other DNA sequences with the same CDR3. In germline, CDR1 is GEAIGNYY, CDR2 EKD. V lost 0 bases and J lost 4; bases outside the gene matches: 23. This CDR3 is built from 21 residues. This sequence was found in a human donor. It is not recorded whose cells these are; they may come from a transplant donor. V gene TRDV2 combines with J gene TRDJ1, with 9 bases fitting TRDD3. The source material was gamma-delta T cells. The CDR3 spells CACDTLQRTGGTKSGSDKLIF. CDR3 bases: TGTGCCTGTGACACCCTCCAGCGTACTGGGGGAACAAAGAGCGGGAGCGATAAACTCATCTTT.